The T cell receptor beta chain under discussion was sequenced for a study of blood T cell repertoires in COVID-19. Study-level information: Whether acute or convalescent, the COVID-19 samples came from the United States, Italy and Spain.

CDR1 and CDR2 from the germline V gene are GTSNPN and SVGIG (reference sequence). V lost 5 bases, J lost 7 bases, and 9 bases stayed unmatched. The CDR3 sequence is 14 residues long. As handled by the study authors: Cell counts per sample came from amplifying reference gene primers. Profiled with immunoSEQ multiplex PCR; TCRdb holds only in-frame clones, not every one. V and J calls and clone size come straight from that table; D and trimming were deduced from the DNA. The sample consists of 100,000 to 120,000 clones, 81% of them appearing once. J is TRBJ2-1 and V is TRBV30; 9 nucleotides agree with TRBD2. This clonotype was sampled from a man aged 45-65 years with acute or convalescent COVID-19. The sequencing input was peripheral blood. The CDR3 here is CAWQGTSIGNEQFF. The CDR3 nucleotides read TGTGCCTGGCAGGGGACTAGCATTGGTAATGAGCAGTTCTTC.